Described below is a single TCR beta chain sequence and its context. Its matching antigen is unknown. This sample was included in a study of CXCR3-negative and CXCR3-positive naive CD8 T cells. CDR1 is SGHTA, CDR2 FQGNSA, per germline. CDR3 length equals 18 residues. Study-level findings and limits: Naive cells that were CXCR3-positive had more hydrophobic TRB CDR3s (compared with CXCR3-negative naive cells). Memory CD8+ cells showed much lower diversity, while both naive subsets displayed comparably high diversity.

The libraries of TRB cDNA were prepared using 5' RACE with UMI labels. TCRdb re-called the 5' RACE reads, yielding one record per CDR3 amino acid sequence without DNA. This sample contains tens of thousands of distinct CDR3 sequences. The TCR comes from a human donor in good health. Some clones in this sample may be carry-over from other donors' samples. V usage is TRBV7-2 and J usage is TRBJ2-1; without DNA, the TCRdb call of TRBD2 cannot be checked. The sequenced material came from naive CXCR3+ CD8+ T cells from blood. The sample's subset: CD45RO-CCR7+CD27+CD95- naive CD8+ T cells expressing CXCR3 (TNR3+). The CDR3: CASSPVRLAESSYNEQFF.